Listed below are T cell receptor beta chains from one sample, sequenced in a study of blood T cell repertoires in COVID-19. The protocol was immunoSEQ multiplex PCR, while the TCRdb copy is restricted to in-frame clones and leaves out a portion. The data contain fewer than 120,000 clones, 82% of them seen just once; the ten biggest clones take up approximately 15%. The material sequenced was peripheral blood. The receptors derive from a woman aged 60-75 years with acute or convalescent COVID-19. CDR3s include the opening cysteine and the closing phenylalanine or tryptophan. Fields, in order: clone size, V gene, CDR3 protein. Where a row states a size, it is once, few, many or the class of an expanded clone; other rows omit it.

>-|TRBV6-5
CASTPSGADADTQYF
>once|TRBV28
CASSAPEEQYF
>-|TRBV4-1
CASSHLTAPQETQYF
>once|TRBV7-8
CASSPEESYSNQPQHF
>-|TRBV5-6
CASSAGQGAYQPQHF
>-|TRBV7-2
CASSATGVHYGYTF
>-|TRBV10-3
CAISIAGTVGGEQYF
>-|TRBV2
CASRLLGQGNQPQHF
>few|TRBV9
CASSVGSGGASYEQYF
>few|TRBV7-8
CASSPRLAGGYKQYF
>-|TRBV5-4
CASSSGGEPNIQYF
>-|TRBV19
CASSALGGGRGAFF
>-|TRBV2
CASSENRGRQPQHF
>few|TRBV2
CAKEQGPDGELFF
>-|TRBV6-2/TRBV6-3
CASSLTGKEGFSYGYTF
>-|TRBV3-1/TRBV3-2
CASSQETVPGSYTF
>-|TRBV28
CASIASSYNSPLHF
>-|TRBV7-2
CASSLTQSRSEQYF
>once|TRBV18
CASSPDSYSNQPQHF
>-|TRBV5-1
CASSHEIGQPEQYF
>few|TRBV11-3
CASSLGGSRYEQYF